The present entry profiles one T cell receptor beta chain with its context. Its specificity is not known. A much more abundant neighbour one base away suggests this may be a read error. Other DNA variants within this sample encode the same CDR3. Study donors comprised healthy, HIV-negative adults devoid of recent acute infection or vaccination. The sample is drawn from a study of shared clonotypes between healthy human individuals. In the sorted-subset replicate PCRs, 200 ng DNA, some 30,000 T cell genomes, was used. Per the study methods: Filtering differed since immunoSEQ provided only junctions, with no quality scores. Profiled with immunoSEQ multiplex PCR; TCRdb holds only in-frame clones, not every one. The D gene and trimming were derived from the DNA, and the V and J assignments and clone size from that table. The data show millions of clones, with 85% to 95% seen just once and 0.13% held by the top ten.

Study outcomes and limitations: Clonotypes shared by all four sorted-subset donors had higher generation probabilities than non-shared clonotypes.

The germline V gene has CDR1 GTSNPN and CDR2 SVGIG (reference sequence). This CDR3 region has 13 residues. The germline V and J ends were trimmed by 4 bases and 0 bases, with 7 bases remaining between them. This clonotype was obtained from a man aged 18 to 30 in good health. V usage is TRBV30 and J usage is TRBJ1-5, with a weak D call TRBD1 (5 bases). Sequenced sample: naive CD4+ T cells sorted from blood. Subset described: CD45RA+ positively selected. DNA of the CDR3: TGTGCCTGGACCAGGGATAGCAATCAGCCCCAGCATTTT. This gives the protein CAWTRDSNQPQHF.